These 14 T cell receptor beta chains share one sample of origin, sequenced in a study of CD8+CD57+ T cells in acquired aplastic anemia. Whoever was chosen for sequencing had shown CD8+CD57+ cell expansion by flow cytometry. Genomic DNA, serving as template, underwent TCR beta VDJ and CDR3 profiling. TCRdb reanalysed the reads using MiXCR and keeps one entry per CDR3 protein. The sample holds hundreds of thousands of distinct CDR3 sequences; around 33% are singletons and the top ten take under 0.95%. Material: sorted CD4+, CD8+, or CD8+CD57+ T cells (not recorded which) from PBMCs. The receptors derive from a human donor with aplastic anemia.

The chain's CDR3 is CASSQGTSGGAQYF. CDR3 sequence (DNA): TGTGCCAGCAGCCAAGGGACTAGCGGGGGTGCGCAGTATTTT. The rearrangement uses TRBV4-2 and TRBJ2-3, with 13 bases aligning to TRBD2. The junction had 2 bases not matched to a gene; V was cut back by 1 base and J by 10 bases. This CDR3 has 14 residues. Germline V gene data show CDR1 as LGHNA and CDR2 as YNFKEQ.

This clonotype was seen more than once but under ten times. The J gene is TRBJ1-2, the V gene TRBV11-2, with D possibly being TRBD1 (5 bases). This CDR3 is built from 16 residues. The V end lost 4 bases, the J end lost 7 bases, and 22 bases lay between the germline ends. In germline, CDR1 is SGHAT, CDR2 FQNNGV. CDR3 bases: TGTGCCAGCAGCTCTCGCCTCGGGGCAGGGAGGGGTGGCTACACCTTC. It is translated as CASSSRLGAGRGGYTF.

This clonotype was seen many times. V usage is TRBV2 and J usage is TRBJ2-7, with D possibly being TRBD2 (5 bases). The CDR3 is 13 residues long. Per the germline V gene, CDR1 is SNHLY and CDR2 is FYNNEI. V was clipped by 8 bases and J by 6 bases, with 17 bases between them. DNA of the CDR3: TGTGCCAGCTTGGAGGATGTTGTCAGCGAGCAGTACTTC. Translation gives CASLEDVVSEQYF.

J is TRBJ2-5 and V is TRBV15; 13 bases fit TRBD2. Germline CDR1 LNHNV, CDR2 YYDKDF (reference sequence). V trimming: 4 bases; J trimming: 5 bases; junction bases outside the gene matches: 4. The CDR3 loop spans 15 amino acids. CDR3 region: CATSKGTSGAETQYF. CDR3 coding DNA: TGTGCCACCAGCAAAGGGACTAGCGGGGCCGAGACCCAGTACTTC.

This clonotype was picked up a small number of times. The chain combines TRBV15 with TRBJ2-7; 8 bases fit TRBD2. Per the germline V gene, CDR1 is LNHNV and CDR2 is YYDKDF (reference sequence). V lost 2 bases, J lost 6 bases, and 6 bases stayed unmatched. This CDR3 is 14 amino acids long. CDR3 loop: CATSRPQRGTEQYF. CDR3 sequence (DNA): TGTGCCACCAGCAGACCCCAGCGGGGGACCGAGCAGTACTTC. Using reference TRBV15 and TRBJ2-7 for the parts outside the CDR3, the full variable domain is DAMVIQNPRYQVTQFGKPVTLSCSQTLNHNVMYWYQQKSSQAPKLLFHYYDKDFNNEADTPDNFQSRRPNTSFCFLDIRSPGLGDTAMYLCATSRPQRGTEQYFGPGTRLTVT.

This clonotype was counted only a few times. This may be a read error, as it is one base from a much larger clone. The gene calls are TRBV15 and TRBJ2-7; 8 bases align to TRBD2. The V gene's germline CDR1 is LNHNV and CDR2 YYDKDF (reference sequence). This CDR3 contains 17 residues. The DNA of the CDR3 is TGTGCCGCCAGCGCGGGGGGAGCCGGGACTAGAGAATACGAGCAGTACTTC. Translating gives CAASAGGAGTREYEQYF.

This rearrangement joins TRBV5-4 to TRBJ2-5, with D perhaps given as TRBD1 or TRBD2 (5 bases each). Germline CDR1 SGHNT, CDR2 YYREEE (reference sequence). The V and J ends lost 2 bases and 0 bases respectively, with 11 bases between them. The CDR3 is 15 amino acids. Here the CDR3 DNA reads TGTGCCAGCAGCTTCGGGGCTTCGTACCAAGAGACCCAGTACTTC. Translation gives CASSFGASYQETQYF.

This chain connects TRBV29-1 to TRBJ2-6; TRBD2 is a possible D gene (6 bases). CDR1 and CDR2 from the germline V gene are SQVTM and ANQGSEA. V was clipped by 8 bases and J by 0 bases, with 8 bases between them. The CDR3 has 13 residues. The DNA for the CDR3 is TGCAGCCTCGGGAGCTCTGGGGCCAACGTCCTGACTTTC. As protein: CSLGSSGANVLTF.

This clonotype has ten or more counts. The gene calls are TRBV10-1 and TRBJ2-5, with D possibly matching TRBD2 (6 bases). The germline gives CDR1 WNHNN, CDR2 SYGVQD (reference sequence). The ends were cut back, 0 bases at V and 5 bases at J, with 19 bases in the middle. This CDR3 is 17 amino acids long. CDR3 in DNA: TGCGCCAGCAGTGAGTCGAGACTAGATGGGGCCTGGGAGACCCAGTACTTC. Amino acid sequence: CASSESRLDGAWETQYF.

This clonotype has ten or more counts. The genes are TRBV20-1 and TRBJ2-7; tentatively, D is TRBD2 (5 bases). CDR1 and CDR2 from the germline V gene are DFQATT and SNEGSKA (reference sequence). The CDR3 runs to 13 residues. Between the trimmed V and J ends, which lost 3 bases and 4 bases, there was a span of 13 bases. CDR3 nucleotides: TGCAGTGCTAGTCCTGGGAGAGGGTACGAGCAGTACTTC. It codes for CSASPGRGYEQYF.

This clonotype has more than one count but fewer than ten. V is TRBV30 and J is TRBJ1-3; no reliable D call. The CDR3 is made up of 14 amino acids. Germline V gene sequence: CDR1 GTSNPN, CDR2 SVGIG (reference sequence). Trimming took 0 bases from V and 1 from J, leaving 7 bases between them. The CDR3: CAWSVLSSGNTIYF. Written as DNA, the CDR3 is TGTGCCTGGAGTGTACTATCATCTGGAAACACCATATATTTT.

This chain joins TRBV20-1 and TRBJ1-4, with a tentative D call TRBD1 (6 bases). The CDR3 is made up of 16 amino acids. Germline CDR1 and CDR2: DFQATT and SNEGSKA (reference sequence). The V gene lost 1 base and the J gene lost 0 bases, with 12 bases spanning the gap. The CDR3 sequence is CSARAMGHSTNEKLFF. In nucleotides, the CDR3 is TGCAGTGCTAGAGCGATGGGACACTCAACTAATGAAAAACTGTTTTTT.

V and J are TRBV2 and TRBJ2-6; D call uncertain. Trimming took off 7 bases at V and 3 bases at J, with 7 bases between the two ends. CDR1 SNHLY and CDR2 FYNNEI come from the germline V gene. This CDR3 has 13 amino acids. The DNA of the CDR3 is TGTGCCAGCACCTATAGTGGGGCCAACGTCCTGACTTTC. It specifies CASTYSGANVLTF.

The sample holds many counts of this clonotype. The chain uses TRBV6-1 and TRBJ2-7; D possibly corresponds to TRBD1 (6 bases). CDR3 size: 14 residues. Germline V gives CDR1 MNHNS, CDR2 SASEGT. Trimming left V 6 bases short and J 7 bases short, with 19 bases between. The CDR3 region is CASREVGGSDEQYF. Written as DNA, the CDR3 is TGTGCCAGCAGGGAGGTAGGGGGATCTGATGAGCAGTACTTC.